The TCR beta chain under discussion was sequenced for a study of shared clonotypes between healthy human individuals. Looking at the study overall: Every donor yielded three CD4 naive, three CD4 memory, two CD8 naive and one CD8 memory plate.

Only in-frame clones appear in the TCRdb table, and some are missing; sequencing was by immunoSEQ multiplex PCR. The data show 2 million to 2.5 million clones, around 93% seen once. About this clone itself: Its antigen is unidentified.

The germline gives CDR1 SGHDN, CDR2 FVKESK. After removal of 6 bases from V and 1 base from J, the junction contained 3 bases not matched to a gene. CDR3 size: 13 residues. Study outcomes and limitations: Clonotype sharing among donors, it was expected, would be affected by sequencing depth. Across four donors, naive CD4 shared roughly 5%, naive CD8 3% to 3.5%, memory CD4 roughly 2.4%, memory CD8 0.4%. Sequencing of the sorted subsets was shown by rarefaction to be incomplete despite large depth.

The sample taken for sequencing was naive CD4+ T cells from PBMCs. Subset in this sample: CD45RA+ positively selected. The chain carries TRBV14 and TRBJ2-7; the match to TRBD1 covers 7 bases. The TCR was taken from a man between 18 and 29 years old in good health. Some clones in this sample may be carry-over from other donors' samples. CDR3 nucleotide sequence: TGTGCCAGCAGGACAGGGTATTCCTACGAGCAGTACTTC. This encodes CASRTGYSYEQYF.